The source of this T cell receptor (beta chain) is a study of cytomegalovirus exposure and HLA in healthy donors. This CDR3 comprises 15 residues. Germline V gives CDR1 SGHRS, CDR2 YFSETQ. Trimming cost V 0 bases and J 0 bases; bases outside gene matches: 3. Overall study findings and caveats: Across donors, most TCRs were seen rarely, yet some public ones were widespread. The study recorded fewer than 200 TCR beta chains that were cytomegalovirus-associated.

This clone was found a few times. Its specificity is not known. The primer mix had 60 Vbeta and 13 Jbeta primers. Profiling relied on immunoSEQ multiplex PCR, and the TCRdb table lists in-frame clones only, not all of them. The sample includes some 200,000 clones, around two thirds of them seen just once. J is TRBJ2-7 and V is TRBV5-1, with 7 bases identical to TRBD2. The source is a man in his forties in good health and CMV-seronegative. The sequencing input was PBMCs. The CDR3 coding sequence is TGCGCCAGCAGCTTGGAGGCGGGGGTCTCCTACGAGCAGTACTTC. As protein: CASSLEAGVSYEQYF.